Below, one TCR beta chain is given with its context. This sample stems from a study of OX40 agonist ivuxolimab in advanced cancers. Overall study: A partial response was reached by three patients: one with hepatocellular carcinoma and two with cutaneous melanoma.

The method was immunoSEQ multiplex PCR; TCRdb's version includes in-frame clones alone and lacks a portion of them. Among under 80,000 clones, approximately 85% were seen once, and the ten largest hold approximately 2%. The specimen comprised CD4+ or CD8+ T cells sorted from blood, sampled in a trial of the OX40 agonist ivuxolimab. This TCR derives from an adult with an advanced solid tumor such as melanoma, head and neck, liver or kidney cancer.

The CDR3 loop reads CASSLYPETATNEKLFF. The CDR3 bases are TGTGCCAGCAGTTTATACCCCGAGACGGCGACTAATGAAAAACTGTTTTTT. This chain links TRBV27 with TRBJ1-4; no clear D. Germline V gives CDR1 MNHEY, CDR2 SMNVEV (reference sequence). V lost 1 base and J 2 bases, leaving 14 bases between the germline ends. This CDR3 is built from 17 residues. The whole variable domain, remainder taken from reference TRBV27 and TRBJ1-4, is EAQVTQNPRYLITVTGKKLTVTCSQNMNHEYMSWYRQDPGLGLRQIYYSMNVEVTDKGDVPEGYKVSRKEKRNFPLILESPSPNQTSLYFCASSLYPETATNEKLFFGSGTQLSVL.